This is a list of T cell receptor beta chains from one sample in a study of CD8+ T cells in alopecia areata. Sequenced by immunoSEQ multiplex PCR; TCRdb stores in-frame clones only, minus some. The table records over 150,000 clones, about 60% of them present only once. Sequences were derived from CD8+ T cells sorted from blood, sampled at week 24, from a patient treated with tofacitinib. The source is a human donor with alopecia areata. The CDR3 runs from the conserved cysteine through the conserved F or W. The D gene is left open where the match is weak. Size is stated for part of the rows, as once, few or many counts, or as a class when the clone is expanded.

j_gene: TRBJ2-1
v_gene: TRBV5-1
d_gene: .
abundance: .
CDR3nt: TGCGCCAGCAGCTCGCTGGACGAGCAGTTCTTC
CDR3aa: CASSSLDEQFF

j_gene: TRBJ1-2
v_gene: TRBV30
d_gene: .
abundance: once
CDR3nt: TGTGCCTGGAGCGACGGGGGGGGTAGGAATGGCTACACCTTC
CDR3aa: CAWSDGGGRNGYTF

j_gene: TRBJ1-3
v_gene: TRBV29-1
d_gene: .
abundance: few
CDR3nt: TGCAGCGTTAAGTCAGGGACTGGAAACACCATATATTTT
CDR3aa: CSVKSGTGNTIYF

j_gene: TRBJ2-2
v_gene: TRBV5-1
d_gene: .
abundance: .
CDR3nt: TGCGCCAGCAATACAGGGTCAACCGGGGAGCTGTTTTTT
CDR3aa: CASNTGSTGELFF

j_gene: TRBJ2-2
v_gene: TRBV9
d_gene: .
abundance: few
CDR3nt: TGTGCCAGCAGCGTTTCCGGGGTGGGGGAGCTGTTTTTT
CDR3aa: CASSVSGVGELFF

j_gene: TRBJ2-7
v_gene: TRBV7-9
d_gene: .
abundance: .
CDR3nt: TGTGCCAGCAGTCCGGACGCCAGCGAGCAGTACTTC
CDR3aa: CASSPDASEQYF

j_gene: TRBJ2-5
v_gene: TRBV13
d_gene: .
abundance: .
CDR3nt: TGTGCCAGCAGCTTTCGCGGCAGCCAAGAGACCCAGTACTTC
CDR3aa: CASSFRGSQETQYF

j_gene: TRBJ2-1
v_gene: TRBV25-1
d_gene: TRBD1
abundance: few
CDR3nt: TGTGCCAGCAGTGAATTCGCAGGGGGCGGGCCCAATGAGCAGTTCTTC
CDR3aa: CASSEFAGGGPNEQFF

j_gene: TRBJ2-5
v_gene: TRBV2
d_gene: TRBD2
abundance: .
CDR3nt: TGTGCCAGCAAGGGTGCTAGCGGGGAAGAGACCCAGTACTTC
CDR3aa: CASKGASGEETQYF

j_gene: TRBJ2-4
v_gene: TRBV29-1
d_gene: .
abundance: few
CDR3nt: TGCAGCGTGGTGGGGGATAAATACATTCAGTACTTC
CDR3aa: CSVVGDKYIQYF

j_gene: TRBJ2-1
v_gene: TRBV7-9
d_gene: TRBD2
abundance: few
CDR3nt: TGTGCCAGCAGCCCTACTAGCGGGGGCTACAATGAGCAGTTCTTC
CDR3aa: CASSPTSGGYNEQFF

j_gene: TRBJ2-3
v_gene: TRBV28
d_gene: TRBD2
abundance: few
CDR3nt: TGTGCCAGCAGTAAGCCGGGACTAGCGGAAGATACGCAGTATTTT
CDR3aa: CASSKPGLAEDTQYF

j_gene: TRBJ2-3
v_gene: TRBV4-2
d_gene: .
abundance: once
CDR3nt: TGTGCCAGCAGCCAAGCGGGTGACACAGATACGCAGTATTTT
CDR3aa: CASSQAGDTDTQYF

j_gene: TRBJ1-5
v_gene: TRBV6-1
d_gene: TRBD1
abundance: .
CDR3nt: TGTGCCAGCAGCCTGACAGGGGAAAATAATCAGCCCCAGCATTTT
CDR3aa: CASSLTGENNQPQHF

j_gene: TRBJ1-1
v_gene: TRBV2
d_gene: .
abundance: .
CDR3nt: TGTGCCAGCAGTGTAAAGGGACTGCGGACTGAAGCTTTCTTT
CDR3aa: CASSVKGLRTEAFF

j_gene: TRBJ2-7
v_gene: TRBV5-1
d_gene: .
abundance: .
CDR3nt: TGCGCCAGCAGCTTTGAGTCGGGCGAGCAGTACTTC
CDR3aa: CASSFESGEQYF

j_gene: TRBJ1-2
v_gene: TRBV6-5
d_gene: TRBD1
abundance: .
CDR3nt: TGTGCCAGCAGTTACTCCGGACAGGGGAGGCATGGCTACACCTTC
CDR3aa: CASSYSGQGRHGYTF

j_gene: TRBJ1-4
v_gene: TRBV7-8
d_gene: .
abundance: few
CDR3nt: TGTGCCAGCAGCTTGTTGGTACGGGACCGAAAACTGTTTTTT
CDR3aa: CASSLLVRDRKLFF

j_gene: TRBJ1-3
v_gene: TRBV10-3
d_gene: .
abundance: few
CDR3nt: TGTGCCATCAGTGATTCAAGCTCTGGAAACACCATATATTTT
CDR3aa: CAISDSSSGNTIYF

j_gene: TRBJ1-1
v_gene: TRBV6-4
d_gene: .
abundance: .
CDR3nt: TGTGCCAGCAGTGACGGGGGATTAGCTTTCTTT
CDR3aa: CASSDGGLAFF

j_gene: TRBJ2-2
v_gene: TRBV29-1
d_gene: TRBD1
abundance: .
CDR3nt: TGCAGCGTTGAAGGTCAGACAGGGGCCGGGGAGCTGTTTTTT
CDR3aa: CSVEGQTGAGELFF

j_gene: TRBJ2-7
v_gene: TRBV7-9
d_gene: .
abundance: .
CDR3nt: TGTGCCAGCAGCCAAGGGGCAGTATACGAGCAGTACTTC
CDR3aa: CASSQGAVYEQYF

j_gene: TRBJ1-6
v_gene: TRBV7-8
d_gene: TRBD1
abundance: .
CDR3nt: TGTGCCAGCAGCGATAACGGACAGGACTATAATTCACCCCTCCACTTT
CDR3aa: CASSDNGQDYNSPLHF

j_gene: TRBJ1-3
v_gene: TRBV15
d_gene: TRBD1
abundance: few
CDR3nt: TGTGCCACCAGCGAAGGGGGCACTGGAAACACCATATATTTT
CDR3aa: CATSEGGTGNTIYF

j_gene: TRBJ1-5
v_gene: TRBV6-5
d_gene: .
abundance: few
CDR3nt: TGTGCCAGCAGTTATAGCGGGAGAGGGCCTAATCAGCCCCAGCATTTT
CDR3aa: CASSYSGRGPNQPQHF

j_gene: TRBJ2-4
v_gene: TRBV13
d_gene: .
abundance: few
CDR3nt: TGTGCCAGCAGCTTCGGCAGTGAAAACATTCAGTACTTC
CDR3aa: CASSFGSENIQYF

j_gene: TRBJ1-2
v_gene: TRBV19
d_gene: TRBD1
abundance: .
CDR3nt: TGTGCCAGTAGTATAGCGGACAGGGGCTACACCTTC
CDR3aa: CASSIADRGYTF

j_gene: TRBJ2-1
v_gene: TRBV29-1
d_gene: TRBD2
abundance: few
CDR3nt: TGCAGCGTAGAAATAGCGGGGGGGCCTTTAAATGAGCAGTTCTTC
CDR3aa: CSVEIAGGPLNEQFF

j_gene: TRBJ1-2
v_gene: TRBV27
d_gene: TRBD1
abundance: .
CDR3nt: TGTGCCAGCAGTTTAGTGCCGGGACAGGGGGCGGATGGCTACACCTTC
CDR3aa: CASSLVPGQGADGYTF

j_gene: TRBJ2-1
v_gene: TRBV19
d_gene: .
abundance: few
CDR3nt: TGTGCCAGTAGTAGGACACCCAACAATGAGCAGTTCTTC
CDR3aa: CASSRTPNNEQFF

j_gene: TRBJ2-2
v_gene: TRBV4-2
d_gene: TRBD1
abundance: .
CDR3nt: TGTGCCAGCAGCCCCGGACAGGGATCAAACACCGGGGAGCTGTTTTTT
CDR3aa: CASSPGQGSNTGELFF

j_gene: TRBJ2-5
v_gene: TRBV25-1
d_gene: .
abundance: .
CDR3nt: TGTGCCAGCAGCTCCGAACGCTTTACAGAGACCCAGTACTTC
CDR3aa: CASSSERFTETQYF

j_gene: TRBJ2-1
v_gene: TRBV6-5
d_gene: TRBD1
abundance: few
CDR3nt: TGTGCCAGCAGTTATTCGGGACAGGCCTACAATGAGCAGTTCTTC
CDR3aa: CASSYSGQAYNEQFF

j_gene: TRBJ1-1
v_gene: TRBV19
d_gene: TRBD1
abundance: .
CDR3nt: TGTGCCAGTAGTACAGGGGGCATCACTGAAGCTTTCTTT
CDR3aa: CASSTGGITEAFF

j_gene: TRBJ2-7
v_gene: TRBV19
d_gene: .
abundance: .
CDR3nt: TGTGCCAGTAGTGCTCGCCGGGGAAGGTACGAGCAGTACTTC
CDR3aa: CASSARRGRYEQYF

j_gene: TRBJ2-5
v_gene: TRBV7-9
d_gene: .
abundance: .
CDR3nt: TGTGCCAGCATCCCCAGGGGGGGCCAAGAGACCCAGTACTTC
CDR3aa: CASIPRGGQETQYF

j_gene: TRBJ1-1
v_gene: TRBV30
d_gene: .
abundance: .
CDR3nt: TGTGCCTGGAGTGTAGGTGCCGTGAACACTGAAGCTTTCTTT
CDR3aa: CAWSVGAVNTEAFF

j_gene: TRBJ2-4
v_gene: TRBV15
d_gene: .
abundance: .
CDR3nt: TGTGCCACCAGCCCGCACTACAGGGCCGTGACCATTCAGTACTTC
CDR3aa: CATSPHYRAVTIQYF

j_gene: TRBJ2-2
v_gene: TRBV5-1
d_gene: .
abundance: few
CDR3nt: TGCGCCAGCAGCTTGACGGGCGGGGAGCTGTTTTTT
CDR3aa: CASSLTGGELFF

j_gene: TRBJ1-2
v_gene: TRBV19
d_gene: .
abundance: few
CDR3nt: TGTGCCAGTAGTATCACAGGCTGCGGCTACACCTTC
CDR3aa: CASSITGCGYTF

j_gene: TRBJ2-7
v_gene: TRBV23-1
d_gene: .
abundance: .
CDR3nt: TGCGCCAGCAGCCCAACCAGATCACCAGCCGGCGAGCAGTACTTC
CDR3aa: CASSPTRSPAGEQYF

j_gene: TRBJ1-1
v_gene: TRBV9
d_gene: .
abundance: .
CDR3nt: TGTGCCAGCCGCGAAGGGGGAACTGAAGCTTTCTTT
CDR3aa: CASREGGTEAFF

j_gene: TRBJ1-1
v_gene: TRBV5-1
d_gene: .
abundance: .
CDR3nt: TGCGCCAGCAGCGAAGATCTACCCACTGAAGCTTTCTTT
CDR3aa: CASSEDLPTEAFF

j_gene: TRBJ1-5
v_gene: TRBV28
d_gene: .
abundance: few
CDR3nt: TGTGCCAGCAATTGGAGGAATCAGCCCCAGCATTTT
CDR3aa: CASNWRNQPQHF

j_gene: TRBJ1-2
v_gene: TRBV27
d_gene: .
abundance: .
CDR3nt: TGTGCCAGCAAGCAGGGGCATGGCTACACCTTC
CDR3aa: CASKQGHGYTF

j_gene: TRBJ1-1
v_gene: TRBV30
d_gene: .
abundance: .
CDR3nt: TGTGCCTGGAGTACGGACACTGAAGCTTTCTTT
CDR3aa: CAWSTDTEAFF

j_gene: TRBJ2-1
v_gene: TRBV7-9
d_gene: .
abundance: .
CDR3nt: TGTGCCAGCAGCTTAAAAGCGGGTCCCTACAATGAGCAGTTCTTC
CDR3aa: CASSLKAGPYNEQFF